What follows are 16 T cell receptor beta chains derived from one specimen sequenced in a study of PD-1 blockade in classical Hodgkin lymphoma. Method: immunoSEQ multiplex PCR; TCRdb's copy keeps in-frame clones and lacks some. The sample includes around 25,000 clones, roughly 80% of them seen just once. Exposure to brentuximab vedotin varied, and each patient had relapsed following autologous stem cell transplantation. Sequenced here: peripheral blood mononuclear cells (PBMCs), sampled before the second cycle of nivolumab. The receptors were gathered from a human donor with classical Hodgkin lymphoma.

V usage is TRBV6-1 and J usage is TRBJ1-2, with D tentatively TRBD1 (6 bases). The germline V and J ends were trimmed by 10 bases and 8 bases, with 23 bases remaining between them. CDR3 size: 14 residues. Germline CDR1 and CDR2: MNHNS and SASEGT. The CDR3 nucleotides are TGTGCCATCAATCCCGGGACACAATTGGGGGGCTACACCTTC. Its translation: CAINPGTQLGGYTF.

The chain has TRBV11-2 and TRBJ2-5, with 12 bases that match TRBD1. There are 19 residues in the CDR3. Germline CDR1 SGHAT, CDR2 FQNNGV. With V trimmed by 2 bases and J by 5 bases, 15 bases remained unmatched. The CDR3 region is CASSLMGQGATNGAETQYF. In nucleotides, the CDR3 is TGTGCCAGCAGCTTAATGGGACAGGGGGCGACGAACGGGGCTGAGACCCAGTACTTC.

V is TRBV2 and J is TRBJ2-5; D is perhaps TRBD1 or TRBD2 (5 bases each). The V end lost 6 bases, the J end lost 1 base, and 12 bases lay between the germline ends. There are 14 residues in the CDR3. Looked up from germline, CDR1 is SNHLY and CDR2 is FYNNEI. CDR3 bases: TGTGCCAGCAGAGTGGGACGGTCCCAAGAGACCCAGTACTTC. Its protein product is CASRVGRSQETQYF.

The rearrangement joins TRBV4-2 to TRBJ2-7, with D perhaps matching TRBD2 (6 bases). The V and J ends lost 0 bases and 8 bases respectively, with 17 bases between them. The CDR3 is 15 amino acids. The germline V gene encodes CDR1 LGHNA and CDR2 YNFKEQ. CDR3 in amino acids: CASSQDFRRGWQQYF. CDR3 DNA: TGTGCCAGCAGCCAAGATTTTCGGAGGGGCTGGCAGCAGTACTTC.

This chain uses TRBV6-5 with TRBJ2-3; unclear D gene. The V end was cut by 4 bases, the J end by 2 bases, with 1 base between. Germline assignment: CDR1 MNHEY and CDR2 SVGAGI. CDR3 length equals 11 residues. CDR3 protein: CASSSTDTQYF. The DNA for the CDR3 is TGTGCCAGCAGTTCCACAGATACGCAGTATTTT.

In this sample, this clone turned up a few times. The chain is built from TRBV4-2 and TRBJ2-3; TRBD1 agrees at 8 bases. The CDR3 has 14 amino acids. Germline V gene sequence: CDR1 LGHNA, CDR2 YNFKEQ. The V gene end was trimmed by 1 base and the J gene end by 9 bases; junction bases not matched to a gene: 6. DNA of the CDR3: TGTGCCAGCAGCCAAGGCCGGACAGGGATGACGCAGTATTTT. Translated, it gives CASSQGRTGMTQYF.

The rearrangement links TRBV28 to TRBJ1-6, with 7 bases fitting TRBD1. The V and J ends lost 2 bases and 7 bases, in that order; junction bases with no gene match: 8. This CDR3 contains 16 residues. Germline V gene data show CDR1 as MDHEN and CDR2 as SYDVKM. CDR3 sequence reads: CASSLVGGQSNSPLHF. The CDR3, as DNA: TGTGCCAGCAGTTTAGTGGGGGGACAGTCAAATTCACCCCTCCACTTT. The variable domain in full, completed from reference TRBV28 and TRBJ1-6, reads DVKVTQSSRYLVKRTGEKVFLECVQDMDHENMFWYRQDPGLGLRLIYFSYDVKMKEKGDIPEGYSVSREKKERFSLILESASTNQTSMYLCASSLVGGQSNSPLHFGNGTRLTVT.

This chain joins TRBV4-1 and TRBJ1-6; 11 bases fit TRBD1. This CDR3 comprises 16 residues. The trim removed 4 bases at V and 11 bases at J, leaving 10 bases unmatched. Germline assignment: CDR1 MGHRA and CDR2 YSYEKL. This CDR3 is CASSLSTGTGGTPLHF. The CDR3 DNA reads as TGCGCCAGCAGCCTATCCACCGGGACAGGGGGGACACCCCTCCACTTT.

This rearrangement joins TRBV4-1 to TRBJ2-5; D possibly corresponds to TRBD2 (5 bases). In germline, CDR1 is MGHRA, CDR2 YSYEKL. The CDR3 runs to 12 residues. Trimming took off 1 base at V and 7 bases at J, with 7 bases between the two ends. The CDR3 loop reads CASSQARGTQYF. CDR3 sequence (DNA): TGCGCCAGCAGCCAAGCCCGGGGGACCCAGTACTTC.

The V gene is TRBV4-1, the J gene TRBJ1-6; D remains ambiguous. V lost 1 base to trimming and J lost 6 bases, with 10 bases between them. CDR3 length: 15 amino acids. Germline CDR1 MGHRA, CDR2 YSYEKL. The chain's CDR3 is CASSQGEGRNSPLHF. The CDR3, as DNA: TGCGCCAGCAGCCAAGGGGAGGGCCGTAATTCACCCCTCCACTTT.

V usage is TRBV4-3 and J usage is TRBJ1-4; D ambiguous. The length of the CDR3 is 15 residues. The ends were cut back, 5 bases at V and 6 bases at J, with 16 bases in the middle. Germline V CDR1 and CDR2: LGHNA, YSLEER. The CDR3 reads CASSEGSTGDEKLFF. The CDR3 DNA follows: TGCGCCAGCAGCGAAGGTAGTACGGGAGATGAAAAACTGTTTTTT.

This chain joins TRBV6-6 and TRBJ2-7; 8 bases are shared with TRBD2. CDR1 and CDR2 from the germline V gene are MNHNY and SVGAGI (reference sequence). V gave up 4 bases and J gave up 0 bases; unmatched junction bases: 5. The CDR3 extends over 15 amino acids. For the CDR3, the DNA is TGTGCCAGCAGTTCTCCGGCGGGGGGCTCCTACGAGCAGTACTTC. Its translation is CASSSPAGGSYEQYF.

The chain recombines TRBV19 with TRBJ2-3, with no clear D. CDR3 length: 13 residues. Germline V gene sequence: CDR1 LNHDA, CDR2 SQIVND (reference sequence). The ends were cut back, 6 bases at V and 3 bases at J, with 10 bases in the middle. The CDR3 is CASRDVYTDTQYF. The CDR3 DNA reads TGTGCCAGTAGGGATGTTTATACAGATACGCAGTATTTT. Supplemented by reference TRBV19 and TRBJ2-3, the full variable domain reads DGGITQSPKYLFRKEGQNVTLSCEQNLNHDAMYWYRQDPGQGLRLIYYSQIVNDFQKGDIAEGYSVSREKKESFPLTVTSAQKNPTAFYLCASRDVYTDTQYFGPGTRLTVL.

CDR3 sequence (DNA): TGTGCCAGCAGAATAGGGCTGGACCGGCGCAATGAGCAGTTCTTC. Its protein is CASRIGLDRRNEQFF. The chain uses TRBV6-1 and TRBJ2-1; D is unresolved. Trimming took off 6 bases at V and 6 bases at J, with 18 bases between the two ends. This CDR3 comprises 15 residues. Per the germline V gene, CDR1 is MNHNS and CDR2 is SASEGT.

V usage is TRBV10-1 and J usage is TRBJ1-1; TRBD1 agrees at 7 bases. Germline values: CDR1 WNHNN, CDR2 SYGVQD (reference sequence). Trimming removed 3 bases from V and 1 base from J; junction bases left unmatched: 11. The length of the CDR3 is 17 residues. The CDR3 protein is CASSDRGRGGSNTEAFF. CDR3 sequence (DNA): TGCGCCAGCAGTGATCGAGGCAGGGGGGGCTCGAACACTGAAGCTTTCTTT.

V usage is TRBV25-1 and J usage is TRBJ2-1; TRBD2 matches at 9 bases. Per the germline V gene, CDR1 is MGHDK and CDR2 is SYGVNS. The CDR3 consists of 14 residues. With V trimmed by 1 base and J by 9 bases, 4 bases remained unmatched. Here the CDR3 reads CASSELAGVVEQFF. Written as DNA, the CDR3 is TGTGCCAGCAGTGAATTAGCGGGGGTTGTTGAGCAGTTCTTC. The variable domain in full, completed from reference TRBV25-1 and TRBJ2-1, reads EADIYQTPRYLVIGTGKKITLECSQTMGHDKMYWYQQDPGMELHLIHYSYGVNSTEKGDLSSESTVSRIRTEHFPLTLESARPSHTSQYLCASSELAGVVEQFFGPGTRLTVL.